Below, 2 T cell receptor beta chains from the same sample are listed, as sequenced in a study of blood T cells in healthy people across ages. Primed by a sample-barcoded 5' primer and a J-beta primer mix, a second PCR proceeded for 7 to 11 cycles. TCRdb called the 5' RACE reads again in MiXCR, with one record for every CDR3 protein. Of 600,000 or so distinct CDR3 sequences in the sample, around 48% were seen once. Sequenced material: blood. The receptors originated from an older man in good health.

This sequence joins TRBV29-1 and TRBJ1-2; no reliable D call. Trimming took off 4 bases at V and 4 bases at J, with 7 bases between the two ends. CDR1 SQVTM and CDR2 ANQGSEA come from the germline V gene. CDR3 size: 11 residues. The CDR3 is CSVAGFYGYTF. CDR3 coding DNA: TGCAGCGTTGCTGGGTTCTATGGCTACACCTTC.

In this sample, this clonotype turned up a few times. This chain joins TRBV7-2 and TRBJ2-3; TRBD2 might be the D (5 bases). From germline, CDR1 is SGHTA and CDR2 FQGNSA. With 0 bases removed from V and 2 bases from J, the gap between germline ends came to 9 bases. This CDR3 has 15 residues. CDR3 region: CASSLAGLFTDTQYF. CDR3 DNA sequence: TGTGCCAGCAGCTTAGCTGGACTCTTCACAGATACGCAGTATTTT.